What follows are 15 T cell receptor beta chains derived from one specimen sequenced in a study of Ad26.COV2.S vaccination and SARS-CoV-2 variants. The method was immunoSEQ multiplex PCR; TCRdb's version includes in-frame clones alone and lacks a portion of them. In the table there are some 340,000 clones, roughly 86% of which are singletons. Treatment meaning: 15 to 20 received Ad26.COV2.S at low or high dose, single or two shots; roughly 5 received placebo; per-sample allocation not given. Vaccine and placebo recipients were sampled on day 63 after the first injection. Source: peripheral blood, taken in a trial of Ad26.COV2.S vaccine versus placebo. These receptors all stem from a person between 18 and 65 years old who received the Ad26.COV2.S COVID-19 vaccine or a placebo.

With regard to this clone: One end of the junction varies from germline; a read error may be responsible. The V call is TRBV7-7, the J call TRBJ2-7, with 11 nucleotides matching TRBD2. Germline-derived CDR1 and CDR2 are SSHAT and FNYEAQ (reference sequence). CDR3 length equals 15 residues. The CDR3 spells CASSPGTSGLYEQYF. The CDR3 coding sequence is TGTGCTAGCAGCCCCGGGACTAGCGGCCTCTACGAGCAGTACTTC.

The chain couples TRBV5-4 to TRBJ1-1; tentatively, D is TRBD1 (5 bases). Trimming left V 1 base short and J 4 bases short, with 11 bases between. Germline loops: CDR1 SGHNT, CDR2 YYREEE (reference sequence). The CDR3 has 14 amino acids. The DNA of the CDR3 is TGTGCCAGCAGCTTGCAGGGTGTCGGCACTGAAGCTTTCTTT. Its protein is CASSLQGVGTEAFF.

The chain uses TRBV7-2 and TRBJ2-7; 8 bases agree with TRBD1. There are 15 residues in the CDR3. Trimming at V came to 1 base and at J to 3 bases, leaving 5 bases not matched to a gene. Germline CDR1 reads SGHTA; CDR2 reads FQGNSA. The CDR3 coding sequence is TGTGCCAGCAGCTTAGGGGACAGGACTAACTACGAGCAGTACTTC. Translation: CASSLGDRTNYEQYF.

For the CDR3, the DNA is TGTGCCAGCAGCCTCCGGGCCGATAATTCACCCCTCCACTTT. It codes for CASSLRADNSPLHF. The V and J genes are TRBV7-6 and TRBJ1-6, with D uncertain. CDR1 and CDR2 from the germline V gene are SGHVS and FNYEAQ. The CDR3 loop spans 14 amino acids. Deletions cut 5 bases from V and 5 bases from J, with 10 bases between.

V and J are TRBV10-1 and TRBJ2-7; 7 bases align to TRBD1. The CDR3 loop spans 14 amino acids. The germline CDR1 and CDR2 sequences are WNHNN and SYGVQD (reference sequence). Trimming took 8 bases from V and 6 from J; bases not matched to a gene: 13. The CDR3 spells CASSKGGSNAEQYF. The CDR3 bases are TGCGCCAGCTCTAAAGGGGGCTCCAATGCCGAGCAGTACTTC.

This clone was picked up one time. The same CDR3 also results from other DNA sequences found in this sample. The chain employs TRBV19 and TRBJ1-5; possible D gene TRBD1, 6 bases. The CDR3 length is 12 residues. Trimming left V 5 bases short and J 7 bases short, with 9 bases between. In germline, CDR1 is LNHDA, CDR2 SQIVND (reference sequence). The CDR3 reads CASSLGGQPQHF. The CDR3 DNA follows: TGTGCCAGTAGTTTAGGGGGACAGCCCCAGCATTTT. Using reference TRBV19 and TRBJ1-5 for the parts outside the CDR3, the full variable domain is DGGITQSPKYLFRKEGQNVTLSCEQNLNHDAMYWYRQDPGQGLRLIYYSQIVNDFQKGDIAEGYSVSREKKESFPLTVTSAQKNPTAFYLCASSLGGQPQHFGDGTRLSIL.

The chain couples TRBV6-2 or TRBV6-3 to TRBJ1-2; 7 positions match TRBD1. Germline loops: CDR1 MNHEY, CDR2 SVGEGT. The V and J ends lost 0 bases and 4 bases, in that order; junction bases with no gene match: 2. The CDR3 length is 14 residues. The chain's CDR3 is CASSYSGQSYGYTF. The CDR3 DNA is TGTGCCAGCAGTTACTCGGGACAGAGCTATGGCTACACCTTC.

V and J are TRBV2 and TRBJ2-6; D might be TRBD2 (6 bases). V was cut by 3 bases and J by 3 bases, with 15 bases left in between. The CDR3 runs 17 residues. Germline V gene data show CDR1 as SNHLY and CDR2 as FYNNEI. DNA of the CDR3: TGTGCCAGCAGTGAGACCCCTGGGGGGTTTGGGGCCAACGTCCTGACTTTC. It codes for CASSETPGGFGANVLTF.

This chain joins TRBV3-1 (or the pseudogene TRBV3-2) and TRBJ1-2; possible D gene TRBD1, 5 bases. The V end was cut by 7 bases, the J end by 8 bases, with 20 bases between. Germline loops: CDR1 LGHDT, CDR2 YNNKEL (reference sequence). The CDR3 loop spans 14 amino acids. The CDR3 loop reads CASTFVAGGVGYTF. The CDR3 DNA sequence: TGTGCCAGCACCTTCGTAGCCGGGGGGGTCGGCTACACCTTC.

The genes are TRBV19 and TRBJ1-2, with D possibly matching TRBD1 (6 bases). Germline V gene sequence: CDR1 LNHDA, CDR2 SQIVND (reference sequence). This CDR3 has 12 amino acids. V gave up 5 bases and J gave up 10 bases, with 14 bases separating them. The CDR3 coding sequence is TGTGCCAGTAGTTCGTTGACAGGACTCTACACCTTC. This gives the protein CASSSLTGLYTF.

This sequence joins TRBV12-3 or TRBV12-4 and TRBJ1-3; possible D gene TRBD1, 6 bases. V was cut by 7 bases and J by 3 bases, with 10 bases left in between. The CDR3 is 13 residues long. This chain's CDR3 is CASTGQNGNTIYF. In DNA form, the CDR3 reads TGTGCCAGCACCGGACAGAATGGAAACACCATATATTTT.

This clone turned up a few times. The chain combines TRBV7-9 with TRBJ1-1; no clear D gene. From germline, CDR1 is SEHNR and CDR2 FQNEAQ (reference sequence). The V end was cut by 2 bases, the J end by 9 bases, with 16 bases between. There are 14 residues in the CDR3. The CDR3 DNA follows: TGTGCCAGCAGCTTAAATGGTGATGTTCCAAAAGCTTTCTTT. It yields the protein CASSLNGDVPKAFF.

A single count supports this clone. The chain carries TRBV14 and TRBJ2-1; 10 bases are a match to TRBD2. Germline CDR1 is SGHDN and CDR2 is FVKESK. This CDR3 contains 18 residues. Trimming took 0 bases from V and 4 from J; bases not matched to a gene: 9. CDR3 in amino acids: CASSQEGIAGGPYNEQFF. CDR3 nucleotides: TGTGCCAGCAGCCAAGAGGGAATAGCGGGGGGACCATACAATGAGCAGTTCTTC.

The rearrangement joins TRBV5-1 to TRBJ2-5, with unresolved D. V was clipped by 0 bases and J by 1 base, with 7 bases between them. This CDR3 has 14 amino acids. Germline V gene data show CDR1 as SGHRS and CDR2 as YFSETQ. The CDR3 bases are TGCGCCAGCAGCTTGGGGCGGTTCCAAGAGACCCAGTACTTC. Protein sequence: CASSLGRFQETQYF.

This chain uses TRBV6-5 with TRBJ1-2, with D unresolved. Germline-derived CDR1 and CDR2 are MNHEY and SVGAGI. Trimming took off 6 bases at V and 9 bases at J, with 20 bases between the two ends. The CDR3 has 14 residues. The CDR3 here is CASSLSPDLWRYTF. CDR3 bases: TGTGCCAGCAGCCTCTCCCCGGATCTATGGCGCTACACCTTC.